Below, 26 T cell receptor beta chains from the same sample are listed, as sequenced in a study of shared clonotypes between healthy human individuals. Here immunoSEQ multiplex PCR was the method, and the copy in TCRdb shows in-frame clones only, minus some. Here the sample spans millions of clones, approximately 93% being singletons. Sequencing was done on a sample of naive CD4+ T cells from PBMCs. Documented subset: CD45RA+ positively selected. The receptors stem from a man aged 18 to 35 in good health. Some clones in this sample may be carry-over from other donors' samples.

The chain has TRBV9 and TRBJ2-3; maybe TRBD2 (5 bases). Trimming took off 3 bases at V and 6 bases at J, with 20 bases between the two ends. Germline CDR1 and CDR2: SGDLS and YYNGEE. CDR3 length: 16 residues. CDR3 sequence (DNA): TGTGCCAGCAGCGCCCGGACTGCCAGGAACCTGGATACGCAGTATTTT. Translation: CASSARTARNLDTQYF.

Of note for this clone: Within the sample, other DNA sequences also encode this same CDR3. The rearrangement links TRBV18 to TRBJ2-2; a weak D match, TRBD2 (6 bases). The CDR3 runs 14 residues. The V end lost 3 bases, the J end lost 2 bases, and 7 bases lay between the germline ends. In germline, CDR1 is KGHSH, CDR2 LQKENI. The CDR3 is CASSPTRNTGELFF. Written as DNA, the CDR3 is TGTGCCAGCTCACCGACTAGAAACACCGGGGAGCTGTTTTTT. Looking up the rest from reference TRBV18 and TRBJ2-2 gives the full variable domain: NAGVMQNPRHLVRRRGQEARLRCSPMKGHSHVYWYRQLPEEGLKFMVYLQKENIIDESGMPKERFSAEFPKEGPSILRIQQVVRGDSAAYFCASSPTRNTGELFFGEGSRLTVL.

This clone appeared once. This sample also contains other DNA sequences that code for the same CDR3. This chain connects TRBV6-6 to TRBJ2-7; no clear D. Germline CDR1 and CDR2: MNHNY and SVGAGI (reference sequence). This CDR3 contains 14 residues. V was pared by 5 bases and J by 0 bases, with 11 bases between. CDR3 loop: CASSRTASSYEQYF. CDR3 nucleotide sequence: TGTGCCAGCAGTCGGACGGCGAGCTCCTACGAGCAGTACTTC.

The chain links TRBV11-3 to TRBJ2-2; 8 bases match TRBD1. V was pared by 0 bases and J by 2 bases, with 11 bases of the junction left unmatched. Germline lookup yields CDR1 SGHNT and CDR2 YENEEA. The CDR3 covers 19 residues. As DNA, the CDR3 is TGTGCCAGCAGCTTAGAGACCGCCCTGACAGGGGCTAACACCGGGGAGCTGTTTTTT. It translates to CASSLETALTGANTGELFF. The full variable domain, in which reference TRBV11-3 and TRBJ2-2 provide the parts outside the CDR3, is EAGVVQSPRYKIIEKKQPVAFWCNPISGHNTLYWYLQNLGQGPELLIRYENEEAVDDSQLPKDRFSAERLKGVDSTLKIQPAELGDSAVYLCASSLETALTGANTGELFFGEGSRLTVL.

CDR3 sequence reads: CASSLTPGGGIRNTEAFF. DNA for the CDR3: TGTGCCAGCAGCCTAACCCCCGGGGGAGGTATTAGGAACACTGAAGCTTTCTTT. This chain uses TRBV9 with TRBJ1-1, with a weak D call TRBD1 (5 bases). With 4 bases removed from V and 1 base from J, the gap between germline ends came to 23 bases. The CDR3 is 18 amino acids. Germline lookup yields CDR1 SGDLS and CDR2 YYNGEE.

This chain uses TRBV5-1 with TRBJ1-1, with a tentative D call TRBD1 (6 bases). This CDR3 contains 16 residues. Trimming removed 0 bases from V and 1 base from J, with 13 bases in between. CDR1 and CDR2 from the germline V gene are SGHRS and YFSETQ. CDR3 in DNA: TGCGCCAGCAGCTTGGCCCCGGGGGCCGGGAACACTGAAGCTTTCTTT. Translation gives CASSLAPGAGNTEAFF.

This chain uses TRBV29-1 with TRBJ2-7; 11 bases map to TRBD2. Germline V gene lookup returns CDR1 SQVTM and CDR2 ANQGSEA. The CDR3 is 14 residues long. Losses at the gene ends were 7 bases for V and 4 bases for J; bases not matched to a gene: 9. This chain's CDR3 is CSALVLAGEYEQYF. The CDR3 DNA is TGCAGCGCTCTAGTACTAGCGGGAGAGTACGAGCAGTACTTC.

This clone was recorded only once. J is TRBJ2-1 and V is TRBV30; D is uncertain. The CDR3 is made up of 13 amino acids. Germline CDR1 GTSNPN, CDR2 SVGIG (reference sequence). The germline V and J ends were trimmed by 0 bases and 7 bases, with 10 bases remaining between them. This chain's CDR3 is CAWSVLDGNEQFF. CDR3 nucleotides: TGTGCCTGGAGTGTACTTGATGGAAATGAGCAGTTCTTC. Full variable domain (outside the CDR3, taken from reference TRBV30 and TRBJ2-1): SQTIHQWPATLVQPVGSPLSLECTVEGTSNPNLYWYRQAAGRGLQLLFYSVGIGQISSEVPQNLSASRPQDRQFILSSKKLLLSDSGFYLCAWSVLDGNEQFFGPGTRLTVL.

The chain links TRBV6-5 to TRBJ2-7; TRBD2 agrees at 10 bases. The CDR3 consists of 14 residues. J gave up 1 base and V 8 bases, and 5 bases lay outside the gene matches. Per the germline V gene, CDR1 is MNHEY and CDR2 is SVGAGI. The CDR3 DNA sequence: TGTGCCAGCCAAGCGGGAGGGGTATCCTACGAGCAGTACTTC. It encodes CASQAGGVSYEQYF.

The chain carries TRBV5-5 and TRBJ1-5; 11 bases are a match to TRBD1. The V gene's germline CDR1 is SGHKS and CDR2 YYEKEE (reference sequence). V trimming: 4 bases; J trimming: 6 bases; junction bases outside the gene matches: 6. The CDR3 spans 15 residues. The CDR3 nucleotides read TGTGCCAGCAGCCCTGGGACAGGGGGAGGTCAGCCCCAGCATTTT. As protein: CASSPGTGGGQPQHF. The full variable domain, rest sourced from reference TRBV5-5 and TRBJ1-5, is DAGVTQSPTHLIKTRGQQVTLRCSPISGHKSVSWYQQVLGQGPQFIFQYYEKEERGRGNFPDRFSARQFPNYSSELNVNALLLGDSALYLCASSPGTGGGQPQHFGDGTRLSIL.

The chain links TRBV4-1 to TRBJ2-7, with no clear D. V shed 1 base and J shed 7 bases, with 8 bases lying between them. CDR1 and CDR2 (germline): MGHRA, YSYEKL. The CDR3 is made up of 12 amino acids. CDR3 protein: CASSQGTAEQYF. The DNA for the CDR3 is TGCGCCAGCAGCCAAGGAACAGCGGAGCAGTACTTC.

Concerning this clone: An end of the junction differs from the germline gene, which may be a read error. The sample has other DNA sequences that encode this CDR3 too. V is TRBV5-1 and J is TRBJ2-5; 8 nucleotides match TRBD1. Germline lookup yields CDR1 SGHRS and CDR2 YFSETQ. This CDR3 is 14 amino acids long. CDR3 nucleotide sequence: TGCGCCAGCAGTTTGGACAGGGCGGGAGAGACCCAGTACTTC. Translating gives CASSLDRAGETQYF.

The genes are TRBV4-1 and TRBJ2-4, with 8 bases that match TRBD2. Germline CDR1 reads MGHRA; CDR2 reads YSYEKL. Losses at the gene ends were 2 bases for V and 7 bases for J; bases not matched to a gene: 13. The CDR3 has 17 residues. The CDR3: CASSQPTSGLALNIQYF. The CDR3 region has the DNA TGCGCCAGCAGCCAACCCACTAGCGGTCTCGCCCTCAACATTCAGTACTTC.

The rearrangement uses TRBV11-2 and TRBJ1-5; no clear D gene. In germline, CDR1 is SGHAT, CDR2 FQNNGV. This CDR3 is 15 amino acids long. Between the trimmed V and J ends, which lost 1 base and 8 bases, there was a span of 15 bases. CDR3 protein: CASSLAGVGNEPQHF. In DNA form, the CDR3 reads TGTGCCAGCAGCTTAGCCGGAGTGGGGAATGAGCCCCAGCATTTT.

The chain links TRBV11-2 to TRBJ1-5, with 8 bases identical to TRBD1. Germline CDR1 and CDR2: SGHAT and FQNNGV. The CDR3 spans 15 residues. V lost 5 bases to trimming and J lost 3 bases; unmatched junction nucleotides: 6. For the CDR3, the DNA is TGTGCCAGCAGCCCGGTGGGACAGGACAATCAGCCCCAGCATTTT. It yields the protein CASSPVGQDNQPQHF.

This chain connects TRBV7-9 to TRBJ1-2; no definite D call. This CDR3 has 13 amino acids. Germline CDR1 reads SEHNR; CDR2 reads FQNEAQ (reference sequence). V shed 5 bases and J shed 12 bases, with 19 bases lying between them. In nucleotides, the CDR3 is TGTGCCAGCAGCAACTTGGGAACGATCACTAACACCTTC. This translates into CASSNLGTITNTF.

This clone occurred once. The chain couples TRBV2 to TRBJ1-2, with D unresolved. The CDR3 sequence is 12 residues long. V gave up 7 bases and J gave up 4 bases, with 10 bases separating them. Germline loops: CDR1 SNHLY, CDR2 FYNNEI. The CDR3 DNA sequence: TGTGCCAGCACGGTGTACGCCTATGGCTACACCTTC. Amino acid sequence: CASTVYAYGYTF.

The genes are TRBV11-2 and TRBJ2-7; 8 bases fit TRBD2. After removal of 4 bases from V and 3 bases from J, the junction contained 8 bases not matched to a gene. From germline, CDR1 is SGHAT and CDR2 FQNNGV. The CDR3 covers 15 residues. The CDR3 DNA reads TGTGCCAGCAGCTCGACCGGGGGGGCTGGCTACGAGCAGTACTTC. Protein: CASSSTGGAGYEQYF.

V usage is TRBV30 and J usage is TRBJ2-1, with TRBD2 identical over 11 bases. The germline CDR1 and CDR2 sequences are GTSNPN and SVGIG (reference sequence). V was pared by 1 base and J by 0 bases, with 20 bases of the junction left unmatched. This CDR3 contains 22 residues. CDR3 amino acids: CAWSDPVASGRKWESSYNEQFF. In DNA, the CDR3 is TGTGCCTGGAGTGACCCGGTTGCTAGCGGGAGGAAGTGGGAGAGCTCCTACAATGAGCAGTTCTTC.

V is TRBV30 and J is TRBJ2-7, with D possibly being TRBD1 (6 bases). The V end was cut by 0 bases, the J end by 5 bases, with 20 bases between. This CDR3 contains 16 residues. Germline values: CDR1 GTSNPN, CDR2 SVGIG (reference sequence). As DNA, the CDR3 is TGTGCCTGGAGTGTAATGGGGGACATCAGGTCCCACGAGCAGTACTTC. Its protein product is CAWSVMGDIRSHEQYF.

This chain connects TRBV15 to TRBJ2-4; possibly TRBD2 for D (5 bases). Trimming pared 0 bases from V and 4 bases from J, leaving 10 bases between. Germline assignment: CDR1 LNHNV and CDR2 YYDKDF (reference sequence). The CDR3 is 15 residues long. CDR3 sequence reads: CATSRDGGQKNIQYF. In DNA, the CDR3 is TGTGCCACCAGCAGAGATGGCGGGCAGAAAAACATTCAGTACTTC.

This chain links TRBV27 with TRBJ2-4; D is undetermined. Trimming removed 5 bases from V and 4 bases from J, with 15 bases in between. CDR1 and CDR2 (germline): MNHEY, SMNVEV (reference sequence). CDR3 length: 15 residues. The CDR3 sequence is CASSLYLNHKNIQYF. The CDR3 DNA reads TGTGCCAGCAGTCTTTACCTTAACCATAAAAACATTCAGTACTTC.

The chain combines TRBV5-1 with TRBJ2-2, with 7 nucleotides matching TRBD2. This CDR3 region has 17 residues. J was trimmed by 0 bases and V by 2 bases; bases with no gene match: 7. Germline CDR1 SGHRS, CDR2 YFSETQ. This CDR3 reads CASSFFGGSANTGELFF. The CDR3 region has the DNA TGCGCCAGCAGCTTTTTCGGCGGGAGCGCGAACACCGGGGAGCTGTTTTTT.

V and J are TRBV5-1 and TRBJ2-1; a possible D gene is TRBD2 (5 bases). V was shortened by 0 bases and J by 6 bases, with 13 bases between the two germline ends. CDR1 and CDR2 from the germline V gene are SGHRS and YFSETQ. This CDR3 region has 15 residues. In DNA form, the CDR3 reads TGCGCCAGCAGCTTGGCCGCTAGCCGGCTCAATGAGCAGTTCTTC. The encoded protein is CASSLAASRLNEQFF.

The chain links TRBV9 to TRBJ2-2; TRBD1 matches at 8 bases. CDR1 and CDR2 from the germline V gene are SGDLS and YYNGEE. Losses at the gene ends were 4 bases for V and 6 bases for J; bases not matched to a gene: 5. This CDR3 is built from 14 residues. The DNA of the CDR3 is TGTGCCAGCAGCATCCAGGGGGCGCCCGGGGAGCTGTTTTTT. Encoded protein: CASSIQGAPGELFF. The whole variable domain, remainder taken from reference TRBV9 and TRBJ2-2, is DSGVTQTPKHLITATGQRVTLRCSPRSGDLSVYWYQQSLDQGLQFLIQYYNGEERAKGNILERFSAQQFPDLHSELNLSSLELGDSALYFCASSIQGAPGELFFGEGSRLTVL.

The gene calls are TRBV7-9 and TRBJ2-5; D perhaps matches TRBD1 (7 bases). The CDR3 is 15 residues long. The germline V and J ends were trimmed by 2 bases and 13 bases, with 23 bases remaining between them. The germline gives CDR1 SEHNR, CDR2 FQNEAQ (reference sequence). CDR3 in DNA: TGTGCCAGCAGCTTAAGGGGAGCGGGCCAGGGGGGCCGGTACTTC. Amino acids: CASSLRGAGQGGRYF. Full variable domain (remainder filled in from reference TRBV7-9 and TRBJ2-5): DTGVSQNPRHKITKRGQNVTFRCDPISEHNRLYWYRQTLGQGPEFLTYFQNEAQLEKSRLLSDRFSAERPKGSFSTLEIQRTEQGDSAMYLCASSLRGAGQGGRYFGPGTRLLVL.